A selection of T cell receptor beta chains follows, all from one sample in a study of blood T cells in healthy people across ages. TCRdb re-analysed the 5' RACE reads in MiXCR, keeping a single row per CDR3 protein. Among 950,000 to 1,200,000 distinct CDR3 sequences listed, roughly two fifths were seen once. The sequencing sample was made of blood. The receptors come from a man aged 18 to 35 in good health. CDR3s include the opening cysteine and the closing phenylalanine or tryptophan. A D gene is named only where the DNA matches it firmly. A clone size is listed for some rows: how often the clone was seen (once, few, many), or a class if it is expanded.

d_gene	v_gene	j_gene	abundance	CDR3aa	CDR3nt
NA	TRBV28	TRBJ1-3	NA	CASSNLLGRRNTIYF	TGTGCCAGCAGCAACCTCCTAGGGCGGCGAAACACCATATATTTT
NA	TRBV20-1	TRBJ2-1	few	CSAITVSGFSYNEQFF	TGCAGTGCTATTACGGTGTCGGGGTTCTCCTACAATGAGCAGTTCTTC
NA	TRBV3-1	TRBJ1-6	NA	CASSQVTSISPLHF	TGTGCCAGCAGCCAAGTTACCTCCATTTCACCCCTCCACTTT
NA	TRBV12-3/TRBV12-4	TRBJ2-3	many	CASRGIGTDTQYF	TGTGCCAGCAGGGGAATCGGCACAGATACGCAGTATTTT
NA	TRBV10-3	TRBJ2-1	NA	CAISSTSRREETQFF	TGTGCCATCAGCAGTACAAGCAGGAGGGAAGAGACCCAGTTCTTC
TRBD2	TRBV9	TRBJ2-1	NA	CASSVDSRGGTYNEQFF	TGTGCCAGCAGCGTAGATAGCCGGGGGGGAACCTACAATGAGCAGTTCTTC
NA	TRBV20-1	TRBJ1-1	NA	CSARSETEAFF	TGCAGTGCTAGATCTGAAACTGAAGCTTTCTTT
TRBD2	TRBV6-2/TRBV6-3	TRBJ2-7	few	CASSPGLGRSYNEQYF	TGTGCCAGCAGCCCCGGACTAGGCCGGTCCTACAATGAGCAGTACTTC
TRBD1	TRBV27	TRBJ1-6	NA	CASSLFGTGVSASNSPLHF	TGTGCCAGCAGTTTATTCGGGACAGGGGTTTCGGCATCCAATTCACCCCTCCACTTT
TRBD2	TRBV7-8	TRBJ2-3	NA	CASSTGGPLDTQYF	TGTGCCAGCAGTACGGGGGGGCCGTTAGATACGCAGTATTTT
TRBD1	TRBV4-3	TRBJ1-6	few	CASSQDWDRAVNSPLHF	TGCGCCAGCAGCCAAGATTGGGACAGGGCGGTTAATTCACCCCTCCACTTT
NA	TRBV6-6	TRBJ2-1	NA	CASSYSWDNNEQFF	TGTGCCAGCAGTTACTCATGGGACAACAATGAGCAGTTCTTC
TRBD1	TRBV4-2	TRBJ1-2	NA	CASTREGAGGYTF	TGTGCCAGCACCAGGGAGGGGGCGGGCGGCTACACCTTC
TRBD1	TRBV7-9	TRBJ2-7	NA	CASAEPDRAIDEQYF	TGTGCCAGCGCCGAGCCGGACAGGGCTATAGATGAGCAGTACTTC
TRBD1	TRBV4-2	TRBJ1-1	few	CASSDRDGRGGTEAFF	TGTGCCAGCAGCGACAGGGACGGGAGGGGCGGCACTGAAGCTTTCTTT
NA	TRBV5-6	TRBJ1-4	NA	CASSLAPRNEKLFF	TGTGCCAGCAGCTTGGCGCCGCGTAATGAAAAACTGTTTTTT
NA	TRBV9	TRBJ2-7	many	CASSVEASMGEQYF	TGTGCCAGCAGCGTAGAAGCGAGTATGGGCGAGCAGTACTTC
TRBD1	TRBV6-2/TRBV6-3	TRBJ2-3	NA	CASSYPPGQGFTDTQYF	TGTGCCAGCAGTTACCCGCCCGGACAGGGATTCACAGATACGCAGTATTTT
TRBD2	TRBV9	TRBJ2-1	few	CASSDRLIAGGSYNEQFF	TGTGCCAGCAGCGACCGCCTTATAGCGGGGGGCTCCTACAATGAGCAGTTCTTC
NA	TRBV20-1	TRBJ1-5	NA	CSAVESGVDQPQHF	TGCAGTGCGGTAGAATCGGGGGTGGATCAGCCCCAGCATTTT
NA	TRBV28	TRBJ1-1	NA	CASSFPSVQGGTEAFF	TGTGCCAGCAGTTTCCCCTCTGTACAGGGAGGGACTGAAGCTTTCTTT
NA	TRBV6-5	TRBJ1-6	few	CASRPHYRVPNSPLHF	TGTGCCAGCAGACCACACTACAGGGTACCTAATTCACCCCTCCACTTT
TRBD1	TRBV7-3	TRBJ1-2	few	CASSLNRQGDGYTF	TGTGCCAGCAGCTTAAATCGACAGGGAGATGGCTACACCTTC
NA	TRBV2	TRBJ2-3	many	CASTTSQGDTQYF	TGTGCCAGCACCACCTCACAGGGAGATACGCAGTATTTT
NA	TRBV6-2/TRBV6-3	TRBJ2-7	few	CASSYRPRSSYEQYF	TGTGCCAGCAGTTACCGACCCAGGAGCTCCTACGAGCAGTACTTC
NA	TRBV25-1	TRBJ1-6	once	CASSAMVTSPLHF	TGTGCCAGCAGTGCAATGGTTACCTCACCCCTCCACTTT
NA	TRBV25-1	TRBJ2-3	few	CASSVTELPDTQYF	TGTGCCAGCAGTGTAACAGAGCTCCCAGATACGCAGTATTTT
NA	TRBV28	TRBJ1-1	NA	CASSLLADDRFTEAFF	TGTGCCAGCAGTTTATTGGCAGATGATAGGTTCACTGAAGCTTTCTTT
NA	TRBV20-1	TRBJ1-2	NA	CSARWTADGYTF	TGCAGTGCTAGATGGACAGCGGATGGCTACACCTTC
NA	TRBV7-2	TRBJ1-6	NA	CASSLARQLNSPLHF	TGTGCCAGCAGCTTAGCTAGGCAGCTTAATTCACCCCTCCACTTT
NA	TRBV11-2	TRBJ2-7	few	CASSLTLQEEEQYF	TGTGCCAGCAGCTTGACCCTTCAAGAGGAAGAGCAGTACTTC
NA	TRBV6-1	TRBJ1-5	few	CASSGWGNQPQHF	TGTGCCAGCAGTGGGTGGGGGAATCAGCCCCAGCATTTT
TRBD1	TRBV20-1	TRBJ2-3	few	CSARDLIGGEDTQYF	TGCAGTGCTAGAGATCTTATAGGGGGCGAAGATACGCAGTATTTT
TRBD1	TRBV7-9	TRBJ2-7	NA	CASGGQNYEQYF	TGTGCCAGCGGGGGACAGAACTACGAGCAGTACTTC
NA	TRBV4-2	TRBJ2-2	NA	CASSQDVDGELFF	TGTGCCAGCAGCCAAGATGTGGACGGGGAGCTGTTTTTT
NA	TRBV11-2	TRBJ2-1	many	CASSLNPGGSSYNEQFF	TGTGCCAGCAGCCTAAACCCAGGGGGGAGCTCCTACAATGAGCAGTTCTTC
TRBD1	TRBV11-2	TRBJ1-2	NA	CASSLDLGGGRDGYTF	TGTGCCAGCAGCTTAGATCTAGGAGGGGGCCGGGATGGCTACACCTTC
TRBD1	TRBV5-1	TRBJ1-5	NA	CASSEGYRGRDQPQHF	TGCGCCAGCAGCGAGGGGTACAGGGGGCGCGATCAGCCCCAGCATTTT
NA	TRBV7-8	TRBJ1-1	few	CASSLEFVDYQLPLDSEAFF	TGTGCCAGCAGCTTAGAATTCGTGGATTACCAACTCCCGTTGGACTCTGAAGCTTTCTTT
TRBD1	TRBV18	TRBJ1-1	few	CASSADRGGTEAFF	TGTGCCAGCTCAGCCGACAGGGGAGGGACTGAAGCTTTCTTT
NA	TRBV29-1	TRBJ2-7	NA	CSVETTYEQYF	TGCAGCGTTGAAACAACCTACGAGCAGTACTTC
NA	TRBV25-1	TRBJ2-3	many	CASSYLGDTQYF	TGTGCCAGCAGCTACCTAGGAGATACGCAGTATTTT
TRBD1	TRBV20-1	TRBJ2-5	NA	CSARGQEVRETQYF	TGCAGTGCTAGGGGACAGGAGGTTCGAGAGACCCAGTACTTC
NA	TRBV19	TRBJ1-5	few	CASSMGGQPQHF	TGTGCCAGTAGTATGGGAGGACAGCCCCAGCATTTT
TRBD1	TRBV6-6	TRBJ1-5	NA	CASSYSIRTGVESPQHF	TGTGCCAGCAGTTACTCGATTAGGACAGGCGTTGAGTCGCCCCAGCATTTT